The 19 T cell receptor beta chains below were found in one sample sequenced in a study of blood T cell repertoires in COVID-19. Method: immunoSEQ multiplex PCR; TCRdb's copy keeps in-frame clones and lacks some. The table shows about 110,000 clones, with around 83% occurring only once. The sample consisted of peripheral blood. The receptors originated from a woman aged 80 or older with active or convalescent COVID-19.

The chain joins TRBV27 to TRBJ1-5; 9 positions match TRBD1. The V gene's germline CDR1 is MNHEY and CDR2 SMNVEV (reference sequence). This CDR3 region has 14 residues. V trimming: 4 bases; J trimming: 6 bases; junction bases outside the gene matches: 4. CDR3 protein: CASSWTGETQPQHF. The CDR3 bases are TGTGCCAGCAGTTGGACAGGGGAAACTCAGCCCCAGCATTTT.

This clone has a single count. The chain joins TRBV19 to TRBJ2-1; D ambiguous. This CDR3 has 14 amino acids. Per germline, CDR1 LNHDA and CDR2 SQIVND (reference sequence). Trimming removed 9 bases at V and 2 bases at J, with 14 bases between. CDR3 DNA: TGTGCCAGCGCCCCGGGTCGCACCTACAATGAGCAGTTCTTC. Protein product: CASAPGRTYNEQFF.

Here the CDR3 reads CASSQFTGILFGNTEAFF. The CDR3 region has the DNA TGTGCCAGCAGCCAATTTACAGGGATTTTGTTCGGGAACACTGAAGCTTTCTTT. This chain joins TRBV14 and TRBJ1-1; a weak D match, TRBD1 (6 bases). The germline gives CDR1 SGHDN, CDR2 FVKESK. This CDR3 contains 18 residues. V dropped 2 bases and J dropped 1 base, with 20 bases sitting between them.

In this sample, this clone turned up once. The chain recombines TRBV7-2 with TRBJ2-2; tentative D call: TRBD1 (5 bases). Trimming took 4 bases from V and 6 from J, leaving 15 bases between them. The germline V gene encodes CDR1 SGHTA and CDR2 FQGNSA. The CDR3 is 15 amino acids. CDR3 loop: CASSSRPQDPGELFF. DNA of the CDR3: TGTGCCAGCAGCTCCAGACCACAGGACCCCGGGGAGCTGTTTTTT. Combining the CDR3 with reference TRBV7-2 and TRBJ2-2 gives the whole variable domain GAGVSQSPSNKVTEKGKDVELRCDPISGHTALYWYRQSLGQGLEFLIYFQGNSAPDKSGLPSDRFSAERTGGSVSTLTIQRTQQEDSAVYLCASSSRPQDPGELFFGEGSRLTVL.

This clone has a handful of counts. The chain combines TRBV5-1 with TRBJ2-2, with 13 bases identical to TRBD2. This CDR3 comprises 15 residues. From germline, CDR1 is SGHRS and CDR2 YFSETQ. The junction had 4 bases not matched to a gene; V was cut back by 4 bases and J by 7 bases. The CDR3 region is CASSTRLAGGGELFF. The CDR3 DNA is TGCGCCAGCAGCACCAGACTAGCGGGAGGCGGGGAGCTGTTTTTT.

For this clone: A junction boundary mismatches the germline segment, possibly from a read error. The chain links TRBV6-1 to TRBJ1-4; 10 bases agree with TRBD1. The length of the CDR3 is 18 residues. Germline loops: CDR1 MNHNS, CDR2 SASEGT. CDR3 residues: CASREAPGTGALWEKLFF. The CDR3 nucleotides are TGTGCCAGCAGGGAAGCCCCCGGGACAGGGGCCCTTTGGGAAAAACTGTTTTTT.

The chain carries TRBV4-2 and TRBJ2-7; 7 bases are shared with TRBD1. The CDR3 has 15 residues. V dropped 5 bases and J dropped 1; count of bases not matched to a gene: 8. In germline, CDR1 is LGHNA, CDR2 YNFKEQ. The CDR3 DNA follows: TGTGCCAGCAGCGCACAGACAGGGCTGTCCTACGAGCAGTACTTC. This sequence encodes CASSAQTGLSYEQYF.

The chain carries TRBV3-1 (or the pseudogene TRBV3-2) and TRBJ2-7, with D possibly TRBD2 on 7 matching bases. Deletions cut 4 bases from V and 6 bases from J, with 13 bases between. Germline CDR1 reads LGHDT; CDR2 reads YNNKEL (reference sequence). The CDR3 is made up of 13 amino acids. The CDR3 sequence is CASSRRGAGEQYF. The CDR3 DNA sequence: TGTGCCAGCAGCCGACGGGGGGCGGGCGAGCAGTACTTC.

This chain joins TRBV5-4 and TRBJ1-1; TRBD1 aligns across 7 bases. Germline lookup yields CDR1 SGHNT and CDR2 YYREEE (reference sequence). V dropped 0 bases and J dropped 1; count of bases not matched to a gene: 3. The length of the CDR3 is 15 residues. CDR3 in DNA: TGTGCCAGCAGCTTGGCCCAGGGGGGGAACACTGAAGCTTTCTTT. This codes for CASSLAQGGNTEAFF.

This CDR3 reads CASTSNGRALETQYF. DNA of the CDR3: TGTGCCAGCACCTCGAATGGGAGGGCCCTAGAGACCCAGTACTTC. The J gene is TRBJ2-5, the V gene TRBV27, with TRBD2 matching over 7 bases. V trimming: 7 bases; J trimming: 4 bases; junction bases outside the gene matches: 12. The CDR3 contains 15 residues. CDR1 and CDR2 from the germline V gene are MNHEY and SMNVEV (reference sequence).

The chain recombines TRBV27 with TRBJ2-7, with 8 positions matching TRBD2. The CDR3 is made up of 15 amino acids. V lost 4 bases to trimming and J lost 6 bases; unmatched junction nucleotides: 11. Germline V CDR1 and CDR2: MNHEY, SMNVEV (reference sequence). The CDR3: CASSSKLAVSAEQYF. Here the CDR3 DNA reads TGTGCCAGCAGTTCCAAACTAGCGGTATCGGCCGAGCAGTACTTC.

This rearrangement joins TRBV7-9 to TRBJ1-4; TRBD1 aligns across 11 bases. The V gene end was trimmed by 4 bases and the J gene end by 7 bases; junction bases not matched to a gene: 2. Germline CDR1 SEHNR, CDR2 FQNEAQ (reference sequence). The CDR3 is 14 residues long. The CDR3 sequence: CASSWDRGSEKLFF. Here the CDR3 DNA reads TGTGCCAGCAGCTGGGACAGGGGGAGTGAAAAACTGTTTTTT.

CDR3 coding DNA: TGCAGTGCCCCCGAGAATGAGCAGTTCTTC. Its protein is CSAPENEQFF. This chain joins TRBV20-1 and TRBJ2-1; no clear D. V dropped 6 bases and J dropped 7 bases, with 7 bases sitting between them. Germline CDR1 is DFQATT and CDR2 is SNEGSKA (reference sequence). The CDR3 is 10 amino acids.

This rearrangement joins TRBV10-1 to TRBJ2-5; D gene uncertain. Trimming removed 4 bases at V and 2 bases at J, with 14 bases between. The germline CDR1 and CDR2 sequences are WNHNN and SYGVQD (reference sequence). CDR3 size: 15 residues. The CDR3 sequence is CASSASRWSQETQYF. The CDR3 DNA follows: TGCGCCAGCAGTGCTAGTCGGTGGTCGCAAGAGACCCAGTACTTC.

J is TRBJ2-5 and V is TRBV3-1 (or the pseudogene TRBV3-2); D is undetermined. This CDR3 spans 11 amino acids. Germline values: CDR1 LGHDT, CDR2 YNNKEL (reference sequence). V was clipped by 4 bases and J by 4 bases, with 4 bases between them. DNA for the CDR3: TGTGCCAGCAGCCCAGGAGAGACCCAGTACTTC. Translating it yields CASSPGETQYF.

This chain links TRBV24-1 with TRBJ2-2; D gene uncertain. Germline CDR1 KGHDR, CDR2 SFDVKD. The CDR3 is made up of 14 amino acids. Deletions cut 3 bases from V and 3 bases from J, with 7 bases between. CDR3 loop: CATSDPQYTGELFF. The CDR3 DNA sequence: TGTGCCACCAGTGATCCACAGTACACCGGGGAGCTGTTTTTT.

The chain recombines TRBV4-2 with TRBJ1-3; D remains unclear. The CDR3 is 15 amino acids. Germline V lookup: CDR1 LGHNA, CDR2 YNFKEQ. V was pared by 1 base and J by 4 bases, with 11 bases between. Here the CDR3 reads CASSQVTQAGNTIYF. CDR3 bases: TGTGCCAGCAGCCAAGTTACGCAGGCCGGAAACACCATATATTTT.

Only one count was recorded for this clone. The rearrangement links TRBV28 to TRBJ1-2; TRBD1 agrees at 9 bases. In germline, CDR1 is MDHEN, CDR2 SYDVKM. The ends lost 4 bases at V and 1 base at J; junction bases unmatched: 4. The CDR3 is 15 residues long. This CDR3 reads CASSSRQGGNYGYTF. DNA of the CDR3: TGTGCCAGCAGTTCTAGACAGGGGGGTAACTATGGCTACACCTTC.

V and J are TRBV3-1 (or the pseudogene TRBV3-2) and TRBJ2-3; 8 positions match TRBD2. The CDR3 is 16 amino acids. In germline, CDR1 is LGHDT, CDR2 YNNKEL (reference sequence). The J segment lost 3 bases and the V segment lost 1 base, leaving 6 bases of the junction unmatched. CDR3 amino acids: CASSQAGTRLTDTQYF. CDR3 in DNA: TGTGCCAGCAGCCAAGCCGGGACTAGGCTTACAGATACGCAGTATTTT.